This entry lists 20 T cell receptor beta chains sequenced from one sample in a study of blood T cell repertoires in COVID-19. Here immunoSEQ multiplex PCR was the method, and the copy in TCRdb shows in-frame clones only, minus some. The table lists 88,000 or so clones, about 76% of them singletons. The sequenced material came from peripheral blood. All receptors come from a human donor in a cohort sampled during active COVID-19.

CDR3 loop: CASSLAATGVYNEQFF. DNA of the CDR3: TGTGCCAGCAGCTTGGCGGCGACAGGGGTCTACAATGAGCAGTTCTTC. This sequence joins TRBV5-6 and TRBJ2-1; 8 nucleotides align to TRBD1. The germline gives CDR1 SGHDT, CDR2 YYEEEE. The CDR3 contains 16 residues. The junction had 5 bases not matched to a gene; V was cut back by 0 bases and J by 3 bases.

CDR3 DNA: TGCGCCAGCAGCCAAACCCGAGGCCAGGGGGCCTCCCTACCCCGGTCTGAGCAGTTCTTC. Translating gives CASSQTRGQGASLPRSEQFF. The rearrangement links TRBV4-1 to TRBJ2-1; 8 nucleotides match TRBD1. This CDR3 spans 20 amino acids. Germline V gene lookup returns CDR1 MGHRA and CDR2 YSYEKL. V lost 2 bases, J lost 9 bases, and 24 bases stayed unmatched.

The J gene is TRBJ2-7, the V gene TRBV5-1, with TRBD1 identical over 7 bases. The V segment lost 6 bases and the J segment 4 bases; nucleotides outside the gene matches: 7. The germline CDR1 and CDR2 sequences are SGHRS and YFSETQ. The CDR3 runs 13 residues. CDR3 bases: TGCGCCAGCAACGACAGGGTCGGGTACGAGCAGTACTTC. Translated: CASNDRVGYEQYF.

This clone has a handful of counts. The chain is built from TRBV7-2 and TRBJ2-3; possibly TRBD2 for D (6 bases). V was shortened by 0 bases and J by 4 bases, with 11 bases between the two germline ends. The germline gives CDR1 SGHTA, CDR2 FQGNSA. The CDR3 is 15 amino acids. The CDR3 is CASSLAGSAADTQYF. The DNA for the CDR3 is TGTGCCAGCAGCTTAGCCGGGAGTGCAGCAGATACGCAGTATTTT. Complete variable domain (other parts from reference TRBV7-2 and TRBJ2-3): GAGVSQSPSNKVTEKGKDVELRCDPISGHTALYWYRQSLGQGLEFLIYFQGNSAPDKSGLPSDRFSAERTGGSVSTLTIQRTQQEDSAVYLCASSLAGSAADTQYFGPGTRLTVL.

V usage is TRBV5-6 and J usage is TRBJ1-2, with a weak D call TRBD1 (6 bases). V lost 5 bases, J lost 7 bases, and 21 bases lay in between. The CDR3 has 15 amino acids. Germline V gives CDR1 SGHDT, CDR2 YYEEEE. Here the CDR3 DNA reads TGTGCCAGCAGAGACGACAGGCCCCCACGGGGTGGCTACACCTTC. Protein product: CASRDDRPPRGGYTF.

The chain links TRBV4-1 to TRBJ1-1; maybe TRBD1 (6 bases). V was pared by 0 bases and J by 2 bases, with 10 bases between. The CDR3 is 15 amino acids. Germline V lookup: CDR1 MGHRA, CDR2 YSYEKL. The CDR3 region has the DNA TGCGCCAGCAGCCAAGACGGCAGGGGCAACACTGAAGCTTTCTTT. Amino acid sequence: CASSQDGRGNTEAFF.

This rearrangement joins TRBV28 to TRBJ1-2; 9 bases agree with TRBD1. Germline CDR1 MDHEN, CDR2 SYDVKM. Trimming removed 6 bases from V and 4 bases from J; junction bases left unmatched: 12. The CDR3 spans 16 residues. CDR3 residues: CASRLPEGQGPYGYTF. In nucleotides, the CDR3 is TGTGCCAGCAGACTCCCGGAGGGACAGGGCCCCTATGGCTACACCTTC.

The chain carries TRBV7-8 and TRBJ2-1; D perhaps matches TRBD1 (5 bases). V lost 1 base, J lost 6 bases, and 7 bases lay in between. Germline V CDR1 and CDR2: SGHVS, FQNEAQ. The CDR3 covers 13 residues. The DNA for the CDR3 is TGTGCCAGCAGCTTAGGCAGGGTCAATGAGCAGTTCTTC. It codes for CASSLGRVNEQFF. Full variable domain (missing parts from reference TRBV7-8 and TRBJ2-1): GAGVSQSPRYKVAKRGQDVALRCDPISGHVSLFWYQQALGQGPEFLTYFQNEAQLDKSGLPSDRFFAERPEGSVSTLKIQRTQQEDSAVYLCASSLGRVNEQFFGPGTRLTVL.

Of note for this clone: An end of the junction differs from the germline gene, which may be a read error. This chain connects TRBV4-3 to TRBJ2-3; TRBD1 is a possible D gene (6 bases). The germline V gene encodes CDR1 LGHNA and CDR2 YSLEER. The CDR3 length is 12 residues. The CDR3, as DNA: TGCGCCAGCAGCCAAGATTCGGGACATCTTAAGTTT. Its translation is CASSQDSGHLKF.

This sequence joins TRBV2 and TRBJ2-2; D is possibly TRBD2 (6 bases). The CDR3 is made up of 18 amino acids. Looked up from germline, CDR1 is SNHLY and CDR2 is FYNNEI. Trimming stripped 6 bases from V and 3 bases from J, with 23 bases between. Here the CDR3 DNA reads TGTGCCAGCAGGGCCGCCGGAGCGGGCAGGGCGGACACCGGGGAGCTGTTTTTT. Its translation is CASRAAGAGRADTGELFF.

The V call is TRBV25-1, the J call TRBJ1-6; 9 bases are shared with TRBD1. The length of the CDR3 is 15 residues. CDR1 and CDR2 (germline): MGHDK, SYGVNS. V was pared by 2 bases and J by 10 bases, with 6 bases of the junction left unmatched. CDR3 residues: CASSEAGTGYSPLHF. The CDR3 nucleotides are TGTGCCAGCAGTGAAGCCGGGACAGGGTACTCACCCCTCCACTTT.

V usage is TRBV19 and J usage is TRBJ2-7; 11 positions agree with TRBD2. The CDR3 is made up of 13 amino acids. Trimming removed 5 bases from V and 4 bases from J; junction bases left unmatched: 1. CDR1 is LNHDA and CDR2 is SQIVND in the germline V gene (reference sequence). The DNA for the CDR3 is TGTGCCAGTAGTGCTAGCGGGAGGTACGAGCAGTACTTC. This gives the protein CASSASGRYEQYF.

This clone came up a few times. V usage is TRBV2 and J usage is TRBJ1-5; D may be TRBD1 (5 bases). Germline loops: CDR1 SNHLY, CDR2 FYNNEI. This CDR3 has 16 residues. V was cut by 6 bases and J by 0 bases, with 15 bases left in between. DNA for the CDR3: TGTGCCAGCAGAAGATCGACAGTTTATAGCAATCAGCCCCAGCATTTT. This codes for CASRRSTVYSNQPQHF.

The chain couples TRBV19 to TRBJ2-4; TRBD2 agrees at 16 bases. This CDR3 has 16 residues. Germline loops: CDR1 LNHDA, CDR2 SQIVND (reference sequence). V shed 6 bases and J 4 bases; nucleotides not matched to a gene: 3. This CDR3 reads CASSGGLAGGKNIQYF. CDR3 bases: TGTGCCAGTAGCGGGGGACTAGCGGGAGGGAAAAACATTCAGTACTTC.

V is TRBV19 and J is TRBJ2-7; maybe TRBD1 (7 bases). Germline V CDR1 and CDR2: LNHDA, SQIVND (reference sequence). This CDR3 comprises 13 residues. V lost 3 bases, J lost 5 bases, and 11 bases lay in between. CDR3 residues: CASSIRGVNEQYF. The CDR3 DNA follows: TGTGCCAGTAGTATCAGGGGGGTTAACGAGCAGTACTTC. The whole variable domain, filled in from reference TRBV19 and TRBJ2-7, reads DGGITQSPKYLFRKEGQNVTLSCEQNLNHDAMYWYRQDPGQGLRLIYYSQIVNDFQKGDIAEGYSVSREKKESFPLTVTSAQKNPTAFYLCASSIRGVNEQYFGPGTRLTVT.

V is TRBV6-5 and J is TRBJ1-1, with TRBD1 matching 7 bases. Germline V gives CDR1 MNHEY, CDR2 SVGAGI. The CDR3 covers 15 residues. The junction had 10 bases not matched to a gene; V was cut back by 2 bases and J by 7 bases. CDR3 residues: CASSYLSTGAGEAFF. The DNA of the CDR3 is TGTGCCAGCAGTTACCTTTCCACAGGGGCGGGTGAAGCTTTCTTT.

The chain has TRBV20-1 and TRBJ2-6; perhaps TRBD2 as D (6 bases). Between the trimmed V and J ends, which lost 3 bases and 2 bases, there was a span of 8 bases. This CDR3 region has 14 residues. CDR1 is DFQATT, CDR2 SNEGSKA, per germline (reference sequence). The CDR3 DNA reads TGCAGTGCTAGTGCGGGAACTGGGGCCAACGTCCTGACTTTC. Translated: CSASAGTGANVLTF.

The rearrangement joins TRBV18 to TRBJ1-2; 10 nucleotides line up with TRBD1. The length of the CDR3 is 15 residues. V dropped 4 bases and J dropped 6; count of bases not matched to a gene: 8. CDR1 is KGHSH, CDR2 LQKENI, per germline. CDR3 bases: TGTGCCAGCTCACGAGATAGACAGGGGGCCGATGGCTACACCTTC. This translates into CASSRDRQGADGYTF.

This chain joins TRBV5-6 and TRBJ2-7; possibly TRBD1 for D (6 bases). The CDR3 loop spans 15 amino acids. Trimming shortened V by 4 bases and J by 5 bases, and 19 bases separated the two germline ends. Germline assignment: CDR1 SGHDT and CDR2 YYEEEE. This CDR3 is CASSVEGVLLDEQYF. CDR3 coding DNA: TGTGCCAGCAGCGTCGAGGGGGTTTTACTCGACGAGCAGTACTTC. The whole variable domain, remainder taken from reference TRBV5-6 and TRBJ2-7, is DAGVTQSPTHLIKTRGQQVTLRCSPKSGHDTVSWYQQALGQGPQFIFQYYEEEERQRGNFPDRFSGHQFPNYSSELNVNALLLGDSALYLCASSVEGVLLDEQYFGPGTRLTVT.

CDR3 in amino acids: CASSLVNSWNTEAFF. The CDR3 nucleotides read TGTGCCAGCAGCTTAGTGAACAGCTGGAACACTGAAGCTTTCTTT. J is TRBJ1-1 and V is TRBV7-9; no reliable D call. Trimming took off 1 base at V and 1 base at J, with 10 bases between the two ends. This CDR3 region has 15 residues. CDR1 SEHNR and CDR2 FQNEAQ come from the germline V gene (reference sequence).